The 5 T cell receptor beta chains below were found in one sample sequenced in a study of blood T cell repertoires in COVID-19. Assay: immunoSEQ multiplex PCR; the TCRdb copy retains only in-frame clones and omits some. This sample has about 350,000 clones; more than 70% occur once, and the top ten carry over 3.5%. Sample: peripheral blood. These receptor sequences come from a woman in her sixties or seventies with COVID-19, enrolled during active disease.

The CDR3: CASSQVRQGVNEKLFF. In nucleotides, the CDR3 is TGCGCCAGCAGCCAAGTCAGACAGGGAGTAAACGAAAAACTGTTTTTT. The chain joins TRBV4-1 to TRBJ1-4; TRBD1 aligns across 7 bases. Germline CDR1 MGHRA, CDR2 YSYEKL. The CDR3 consists of 16 residues. V gave up 1 base and J gave up 8 bases; unmatched junction bases: 10.

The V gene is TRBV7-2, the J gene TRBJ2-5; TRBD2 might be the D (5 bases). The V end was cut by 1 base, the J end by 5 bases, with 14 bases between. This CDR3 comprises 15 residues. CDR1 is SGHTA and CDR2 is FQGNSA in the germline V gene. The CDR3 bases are TGTGCCAGCAGCTTAGGGTCCCTAGCTGGGGAGACCCAGTACTTC. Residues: CASSLGSLAGETQYF.

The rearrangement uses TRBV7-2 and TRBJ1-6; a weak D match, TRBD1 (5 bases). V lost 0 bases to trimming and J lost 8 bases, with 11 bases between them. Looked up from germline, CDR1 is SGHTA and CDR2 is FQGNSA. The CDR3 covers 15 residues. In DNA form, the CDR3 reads TGTGCCAGCAGCTTAGCGCGGGGGTTGGATTCACCCCTCCACTTT. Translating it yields CASSLARGLDSPLHF.

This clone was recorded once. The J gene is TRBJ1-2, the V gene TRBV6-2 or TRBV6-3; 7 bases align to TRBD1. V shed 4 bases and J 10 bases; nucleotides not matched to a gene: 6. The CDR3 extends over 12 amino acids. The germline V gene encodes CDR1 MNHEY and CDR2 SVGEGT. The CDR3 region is CASSWGQKDYTF. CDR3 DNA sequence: TGTGCCAGCAGTTGGGGACAGAAGGACTACACCTTC.

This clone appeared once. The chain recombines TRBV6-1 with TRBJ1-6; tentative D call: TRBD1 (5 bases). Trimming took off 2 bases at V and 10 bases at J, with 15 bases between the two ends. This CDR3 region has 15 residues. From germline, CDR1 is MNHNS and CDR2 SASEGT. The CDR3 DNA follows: TGTGCCAGCAGTGAAATGGAGGGGAGCGGGTCACCCCTCCACTTT. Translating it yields CASSEMEGSGSPLHF.